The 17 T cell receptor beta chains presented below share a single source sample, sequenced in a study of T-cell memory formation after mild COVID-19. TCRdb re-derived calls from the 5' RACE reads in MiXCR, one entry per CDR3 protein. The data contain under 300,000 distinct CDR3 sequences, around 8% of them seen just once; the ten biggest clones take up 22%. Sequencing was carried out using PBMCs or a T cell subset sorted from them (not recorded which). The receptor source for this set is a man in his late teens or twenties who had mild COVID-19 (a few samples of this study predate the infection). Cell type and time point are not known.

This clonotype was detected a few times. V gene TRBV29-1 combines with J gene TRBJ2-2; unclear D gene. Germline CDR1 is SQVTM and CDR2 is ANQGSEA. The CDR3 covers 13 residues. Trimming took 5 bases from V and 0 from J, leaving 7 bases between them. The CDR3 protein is CSVRTPNTGELFF. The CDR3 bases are TGCAGCGTTAGGACGCCGAACACCGGGGAGCTGTTTTTT.

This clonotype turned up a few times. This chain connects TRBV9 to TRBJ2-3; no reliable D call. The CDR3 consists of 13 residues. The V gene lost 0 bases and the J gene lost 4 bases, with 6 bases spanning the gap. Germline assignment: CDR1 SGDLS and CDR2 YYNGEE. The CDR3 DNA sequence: TGTGCCAGCAGCGTAGCATCGCCAGATACGCAGTATTTT. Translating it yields CASSVASPDTQYF.

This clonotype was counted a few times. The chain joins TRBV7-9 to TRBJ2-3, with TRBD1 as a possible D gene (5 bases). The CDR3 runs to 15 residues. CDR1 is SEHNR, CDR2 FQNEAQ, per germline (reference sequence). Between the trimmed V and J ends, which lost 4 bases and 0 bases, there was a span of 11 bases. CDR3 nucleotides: TGTGCCAGCAGCTCCGACAGAACTAGCACAGATACGCAGTATTTT. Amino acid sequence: CASSSDRTSTDTQYF.

CDR3 region: CASSSTGTGVEAFF. The CDR3 coding sequence is TGTGCCAGCAGCTCGACCGGGACAGGGGTTGAAGCTTTCTTT. The gene calls are TRBV7-9 and TRBJ1-1; TRBD1 matches at 10 bases. Germline-derived CDR1 and CDR2 are SEHNR and FQNEAQ (reference sequence). With 4 bases clipped from V and 7 bases from J, the junction kept 6 bases outside the gene matches. The CDR3 has 14 amino acids.

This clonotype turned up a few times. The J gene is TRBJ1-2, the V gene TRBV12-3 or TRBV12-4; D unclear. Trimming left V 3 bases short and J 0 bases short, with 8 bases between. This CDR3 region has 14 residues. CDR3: CASSFLPANYGYTF. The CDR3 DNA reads TGTGCCAGCAGTTTTCTTCCGGCTAACTATGGCTACACCTTC.

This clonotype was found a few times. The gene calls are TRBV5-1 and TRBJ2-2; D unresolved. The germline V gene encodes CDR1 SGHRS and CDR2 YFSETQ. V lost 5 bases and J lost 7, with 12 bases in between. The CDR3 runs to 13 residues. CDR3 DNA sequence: TGCGCCAGCAGAAATAGGGTGATCGGGGAGCTGTTTTTT. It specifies CASRNRVIGELFF.

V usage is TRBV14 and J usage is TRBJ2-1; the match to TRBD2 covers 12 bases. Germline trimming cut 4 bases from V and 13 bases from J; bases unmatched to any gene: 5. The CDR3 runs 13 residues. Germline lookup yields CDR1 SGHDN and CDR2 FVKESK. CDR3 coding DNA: TGTGCCAGCAGCCGAACTAGCGGGGGGCTCCAGTTCTTC. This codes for CASSRTSGGLQFF.

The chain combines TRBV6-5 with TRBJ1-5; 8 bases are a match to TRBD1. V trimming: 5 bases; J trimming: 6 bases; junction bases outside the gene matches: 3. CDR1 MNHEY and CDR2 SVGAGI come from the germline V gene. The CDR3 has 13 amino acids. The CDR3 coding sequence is TGTGCCAGCAGTGTGGACAGGGCTCAGCCCCAGCATTTT. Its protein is CASSVDRAQPQHF.

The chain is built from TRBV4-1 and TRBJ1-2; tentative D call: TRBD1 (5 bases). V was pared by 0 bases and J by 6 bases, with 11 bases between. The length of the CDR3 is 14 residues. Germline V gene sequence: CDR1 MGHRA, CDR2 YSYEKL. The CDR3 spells CASSQEIRGHGYTF. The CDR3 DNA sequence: TGCGCCAGCAGCCAAGAGATTCGGGGCCATGGCTACACCTTC.

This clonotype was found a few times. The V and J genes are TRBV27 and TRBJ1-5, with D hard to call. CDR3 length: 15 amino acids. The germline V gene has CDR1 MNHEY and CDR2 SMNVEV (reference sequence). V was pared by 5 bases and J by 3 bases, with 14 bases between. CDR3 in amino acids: CASSPWMGSNQPQHF. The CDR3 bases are TGTGCCAGCAGTCCATGGATGGGATCCAATCAGCCCCAGCATTTT.

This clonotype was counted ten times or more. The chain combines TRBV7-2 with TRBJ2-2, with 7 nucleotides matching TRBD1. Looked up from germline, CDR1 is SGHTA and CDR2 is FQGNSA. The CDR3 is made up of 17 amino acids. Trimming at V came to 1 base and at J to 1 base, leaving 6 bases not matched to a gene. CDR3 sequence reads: CASSLEPTGVNTGELFF. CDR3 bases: TGTGCCAGCAGCTTAGAGCCTACAGGGGTGAACACCGGGGAGCTGTTTTTT.

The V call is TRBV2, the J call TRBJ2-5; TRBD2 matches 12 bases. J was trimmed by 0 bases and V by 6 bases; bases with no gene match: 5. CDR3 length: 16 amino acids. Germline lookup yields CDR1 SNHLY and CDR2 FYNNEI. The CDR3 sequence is CASRDGLAGNQETQYF. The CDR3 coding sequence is TGTGCCAGCAGGGACGGACTAGCGGGGAACCAAGAGACCCAGTACTTC.

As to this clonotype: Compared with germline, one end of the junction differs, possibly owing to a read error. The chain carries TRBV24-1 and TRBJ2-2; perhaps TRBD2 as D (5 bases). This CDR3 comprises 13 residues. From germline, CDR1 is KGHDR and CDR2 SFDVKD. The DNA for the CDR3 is TGTGCCACCAGTGACGGGAACACCGGGGAGATGTTTTTT. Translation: CATSDGNTGEMFF.

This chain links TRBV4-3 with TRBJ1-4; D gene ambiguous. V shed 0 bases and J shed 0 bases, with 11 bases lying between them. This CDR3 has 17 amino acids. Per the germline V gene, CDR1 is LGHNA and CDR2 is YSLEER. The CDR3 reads CASSQDHGFATNEKLFF. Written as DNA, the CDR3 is TGCGCCAGCAGCCAAGATCACGGTTTTGCAACTAATGAAAAACTGTTTTTT.

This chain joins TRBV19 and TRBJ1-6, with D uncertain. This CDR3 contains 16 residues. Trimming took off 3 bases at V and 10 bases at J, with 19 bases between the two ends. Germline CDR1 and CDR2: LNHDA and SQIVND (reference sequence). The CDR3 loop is CASSMATRSGGSPLHF. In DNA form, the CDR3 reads TGTGCCAGTAGTATGGCCACACGGTCTGGAGGGTCACCCCTCCACTTT.

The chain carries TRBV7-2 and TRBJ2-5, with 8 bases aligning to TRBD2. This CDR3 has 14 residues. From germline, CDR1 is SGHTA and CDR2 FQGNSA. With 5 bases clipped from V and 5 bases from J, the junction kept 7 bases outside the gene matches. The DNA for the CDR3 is TGTGCCAGCAGCACCGGGACTAGTCGGGAGACCCAGTACTTC. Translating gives CASSTGTSRETQYF.

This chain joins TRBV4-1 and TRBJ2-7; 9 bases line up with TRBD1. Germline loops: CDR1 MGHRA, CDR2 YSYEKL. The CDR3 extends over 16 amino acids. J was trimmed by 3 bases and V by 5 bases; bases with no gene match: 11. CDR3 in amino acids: CASSIQPTGGNYEQYF. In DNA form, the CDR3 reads TGCGCCAGCAGCATACAACCTACAGGGGGCAACTACGAGCAGTACTTC.